This T cell receptor beta chain was sequenced in a study of identifying expanded T cells in peripheral blood. Points from the study as a whole: Around 1.2 clones differed between technical replicates, versus around 16 and 19 over time.

With 0 bases removed from V and 0 bases from J, the gap between germline ends came to 9 bases. Looked up from germline, CDR1 is KGHSH and CDR2 is LQKENI. This CDR3 comprises 15 residues. On this clone itself: Its matching antigen is unknown.

No infections or other immune events were documented during collection. Repertoires were generated with immunoSEQ multiplex PCR, while TCRdb's copy carries only in-frame clones and drops some. The data contain approximately 100,000 clones, 88% of them singletons. This sequence joins TRBV18 and TRBJ2-7; D call uncertain. The TCR comes from a person aged 18 to 69 in good health. Sequencing input: blood. CDR3: CASSPPGSNSYEQYF. The CDR3 nucleotides are TGTGCCAGCTCACCACCGGGCAGCAACTCCTACGAGCAGTACTTC.